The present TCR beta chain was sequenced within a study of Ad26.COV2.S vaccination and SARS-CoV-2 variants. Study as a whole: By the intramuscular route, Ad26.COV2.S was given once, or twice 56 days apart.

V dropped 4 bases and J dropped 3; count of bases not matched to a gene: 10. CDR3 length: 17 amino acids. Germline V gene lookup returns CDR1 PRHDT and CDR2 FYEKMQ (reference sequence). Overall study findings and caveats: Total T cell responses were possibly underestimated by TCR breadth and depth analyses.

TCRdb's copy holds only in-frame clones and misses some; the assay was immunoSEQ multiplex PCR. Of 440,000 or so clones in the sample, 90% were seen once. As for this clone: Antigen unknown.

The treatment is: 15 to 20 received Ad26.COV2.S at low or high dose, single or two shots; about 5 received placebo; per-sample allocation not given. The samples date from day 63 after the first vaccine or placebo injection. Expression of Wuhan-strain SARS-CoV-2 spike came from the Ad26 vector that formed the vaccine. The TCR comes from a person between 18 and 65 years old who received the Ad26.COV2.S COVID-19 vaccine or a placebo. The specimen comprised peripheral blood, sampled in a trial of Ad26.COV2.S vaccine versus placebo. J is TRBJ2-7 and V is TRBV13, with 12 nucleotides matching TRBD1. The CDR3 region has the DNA TGTGCCAGCAGCTCTGCCTTGGGGGACAGGGGGCTCTACGAGCAGTACTTC. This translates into CASSSALGDRGLYEQYF.